In this sample, the clone carrying this T cell receptor (beta chain) turned up many times. The source of the sample is a study of early T cells in non-severe SARS-CoV-2 infection. Germline V lookup: CDR1 SGHRS, CDR2 YFSETQ. V was shortened by 0 bases and J by 6 bases, with 9 bases between the two germline ends. The CDR3 is 13 amino acids. cDNA molecules, individually, were tagged with unique molecular identifiers. Via MiXCR, TCRdb re-called the 5' RACE reads, giving one row per CDR3 protein. The sample gives 40,000 to 60,000 distinct CDR3 sequences, 7% to 9% of which show up once; roughly 5% is in the top ten.

The genes are TRBV5-1 and TRBJ1-1, with D possibly matching TRBD1 (6 bases). The TCR comes from an adult who was a healthcare worker with PCR-confirmed SARS-CoV-2 infection or an uninfected control (not recorded which). Sample: whole blood. Here the CDR3 DNA reads TGCGCCAGCAGCTTGGAGACAGGCGCTGAAGCTTTCTTT. Amino acids: CASSLETGAEAFF.